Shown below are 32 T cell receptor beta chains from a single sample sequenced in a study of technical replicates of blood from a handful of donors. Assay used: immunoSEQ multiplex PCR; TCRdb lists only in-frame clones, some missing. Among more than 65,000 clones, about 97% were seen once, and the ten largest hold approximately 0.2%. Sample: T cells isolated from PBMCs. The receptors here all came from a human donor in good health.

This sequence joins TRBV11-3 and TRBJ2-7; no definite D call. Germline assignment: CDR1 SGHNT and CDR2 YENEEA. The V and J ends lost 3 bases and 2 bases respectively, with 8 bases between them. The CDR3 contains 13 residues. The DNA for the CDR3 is TGTGCCAGCAGCTTCGCCGCAGCCTACGAGCAGTACTTC. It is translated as CASSFAAAYEQYF.

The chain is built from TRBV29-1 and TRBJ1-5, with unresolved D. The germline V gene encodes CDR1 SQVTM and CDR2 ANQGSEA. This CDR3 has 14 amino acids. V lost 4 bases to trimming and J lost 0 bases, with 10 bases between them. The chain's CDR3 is CSVASGTSNQPQHF. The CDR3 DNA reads TGCAGCGTTGCTTCAGGAACTAGCAATCAGCCCCAGCATTTT.

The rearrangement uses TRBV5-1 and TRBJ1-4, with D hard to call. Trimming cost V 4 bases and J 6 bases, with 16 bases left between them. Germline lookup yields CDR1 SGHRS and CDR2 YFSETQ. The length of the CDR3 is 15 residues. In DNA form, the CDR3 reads TGCGCCAGCAGCCCGCGACCGGACGGGGATGAAAAACTGTTTTTT. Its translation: CASSPRPDGDEKLFF.

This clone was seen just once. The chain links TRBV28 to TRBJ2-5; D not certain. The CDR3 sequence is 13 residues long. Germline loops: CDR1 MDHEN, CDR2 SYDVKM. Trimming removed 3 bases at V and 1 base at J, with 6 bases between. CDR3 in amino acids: CASSLNSQETQYF. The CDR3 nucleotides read TGTGCCAGCAGTTTGAACAGCCAAGAGACCCAGTACTTC.

The DNA for the CDR3 is TGTGCCAGCTTAATTAAGCGGGAGAACACCTACGAGCAGTACTTC. Amino acids: CASLIKRENTYEQYF. The rearrangement joins TRBV2 to TRBJ2-7; 8 positions agree with TRBD2. V dropped 8 bases and J dropped 2; count of bases not matched to a gene: 11. This CDR3 is built from 15 residues. The germline gives CDR1 SNHLY, CDR2 FYNNEI.

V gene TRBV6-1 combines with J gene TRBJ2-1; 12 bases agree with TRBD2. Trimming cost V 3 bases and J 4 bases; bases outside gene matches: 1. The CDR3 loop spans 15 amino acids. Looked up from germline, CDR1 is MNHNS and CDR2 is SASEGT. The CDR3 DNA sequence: TGTGCCAGCAGTGAGACTAGCGGGGGATACAATGAGCAGTTCTTC. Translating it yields CASSETSGGYNEQFF.

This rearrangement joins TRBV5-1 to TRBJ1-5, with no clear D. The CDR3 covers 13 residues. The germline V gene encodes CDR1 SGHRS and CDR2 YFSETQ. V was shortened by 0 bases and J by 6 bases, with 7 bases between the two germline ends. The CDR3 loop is CASSLEAGQPQHF. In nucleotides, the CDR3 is TGCGCCAGCAGCTTGGAGGCGGGTCAGCCCCAGCATTTT.

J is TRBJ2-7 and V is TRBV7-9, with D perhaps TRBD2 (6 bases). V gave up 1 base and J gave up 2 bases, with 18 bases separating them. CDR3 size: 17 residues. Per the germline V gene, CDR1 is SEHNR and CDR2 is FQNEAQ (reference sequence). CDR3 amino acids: CASSLVPASATTYEQYF. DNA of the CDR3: TGTGCCAGCAGCTTAGTACCCGCTAGCGCGACTACCTACGAGCAGTACTTC.

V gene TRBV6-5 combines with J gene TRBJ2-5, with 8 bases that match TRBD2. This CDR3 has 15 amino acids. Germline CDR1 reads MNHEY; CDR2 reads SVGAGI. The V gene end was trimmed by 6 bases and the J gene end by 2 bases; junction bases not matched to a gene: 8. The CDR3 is CASRPKRENQETQYF. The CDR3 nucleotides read TGTGCCAGCAGACCTAAGCGGGAGAATCAAGAGACCCAGTACTTC.

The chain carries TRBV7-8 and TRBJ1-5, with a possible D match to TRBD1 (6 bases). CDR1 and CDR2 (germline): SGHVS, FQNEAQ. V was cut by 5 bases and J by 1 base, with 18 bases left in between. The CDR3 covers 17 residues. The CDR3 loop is CASSPTRGQTSNQPQHF. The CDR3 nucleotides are TGTGCCAGCAGCCCAACCCGCGGACAGACCAGCAATCAGCCCCAGCATTTT.

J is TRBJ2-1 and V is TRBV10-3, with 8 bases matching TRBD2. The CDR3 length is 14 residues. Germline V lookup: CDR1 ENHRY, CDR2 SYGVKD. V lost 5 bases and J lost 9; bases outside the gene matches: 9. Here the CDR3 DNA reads TGTGCCATCAGTATTAGCGGGATGGGGGGTGAGCAGTTCTTC. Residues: CAISISGMGGEQFF.

The CDR3 DNA follows: TGTGCCAGCAGCTTGGGGGGCCTAGACGAGCAGTACTTC. Residues: CASSLGGLDEQYF. The chain employs TRBV5-4 and TRBJ2-7; D possibly corresponds to TRBD1 (5 bases). Germline CDR1 and CDR2: SGHNT and YYREEE (reference sequence). The V gene lost 0 bases and the J gene lost 5 bases, with 9 bases spanning the gap. CDR3 length: 13 residues.

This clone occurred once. This chain's CDR3 is CAWSGNSGNTIYF. CDR3 DNA: TGTGCCTGGAGTGGTAACTCTGGAAACACCATATATTTT. The chain joins TRBV30 to TRBJ1-3; unclear D gene. This CDR3 comprises 13 residues. The V gene's germline CDR1 is GTSNPN and CDR2 SVGIG (reference sequence). Trimming took 1 base from V and 0 from J, leaving 4 bases between them.

The CDR3 coding sequence is TGTGCCAGCAGCTCTCCAGGTCGAGACGAGCAGTACTTC. Its protein product is CASSSPGRDEQYF. The J gene is TRBJ2-7, the V gene TRBV7-8; no firm D call. The germline V gene encodes CDR1 SGHVS and CDR2 FQNEAQ. V shed 4 bases and J shed 5 bases, with 12 bases lying between them. This CDR3 is 13 amino acids long. Full variable domain (outside the CDR3, taken from reference TRBV7-8 and TRBJ2-7): GAGVSQSPRYKVAKRGQDVALRCDPISGHVSLFWYQQALGQGPEFLTYFQNEAQLDKSGLPSDRFFAERPEGSVSTLKIQRTQQEDSAVYLCASSSPGRDEQYFGPGTRLTVT.

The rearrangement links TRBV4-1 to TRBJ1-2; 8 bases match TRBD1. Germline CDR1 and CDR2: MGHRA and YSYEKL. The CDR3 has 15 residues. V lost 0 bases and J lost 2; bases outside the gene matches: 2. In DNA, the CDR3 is TGCGCCAGCAGCCAAGAGGACAGGGCAAACTATGGCTACACCTTC. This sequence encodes CASSQEDRANYGYTF.

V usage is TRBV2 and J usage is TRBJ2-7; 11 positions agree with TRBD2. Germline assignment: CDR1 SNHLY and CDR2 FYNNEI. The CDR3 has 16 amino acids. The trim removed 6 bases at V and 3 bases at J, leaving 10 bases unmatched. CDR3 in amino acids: CASRRETSGVSYEQYF. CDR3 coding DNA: TGTGCCAGCAGAAGGGAGACTAGCGGGGTAAGCTACGAGCAGTACTTC.

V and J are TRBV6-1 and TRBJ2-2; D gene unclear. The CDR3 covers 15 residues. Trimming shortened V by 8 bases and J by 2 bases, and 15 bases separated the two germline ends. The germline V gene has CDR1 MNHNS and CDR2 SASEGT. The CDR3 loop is CASVRGSQNTGELFF. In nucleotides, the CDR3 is TGTGCCAGCGTGAGAGGTTCTCAAAACACCGGGGAGCTGTTTTTT.

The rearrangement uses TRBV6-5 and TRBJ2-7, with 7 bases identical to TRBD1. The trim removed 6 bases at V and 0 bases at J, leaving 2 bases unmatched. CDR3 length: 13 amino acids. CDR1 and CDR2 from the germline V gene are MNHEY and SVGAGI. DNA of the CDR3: TGTGCCAGCAGACGACAGGGCTCCTACGAGCAGTACTTC. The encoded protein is CASRRQGSYEQYF.

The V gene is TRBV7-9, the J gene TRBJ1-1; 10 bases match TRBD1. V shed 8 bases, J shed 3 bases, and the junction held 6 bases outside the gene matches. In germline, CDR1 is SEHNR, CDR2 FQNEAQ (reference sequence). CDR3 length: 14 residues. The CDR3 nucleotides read TGTGCCAGCGGTGGCGGGACAGGGGACACTGAAGCTTTCTTT. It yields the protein CASGGGTGDTEAFF. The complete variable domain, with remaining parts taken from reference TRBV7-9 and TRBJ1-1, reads DTGVSQNPRHKITKRGQNVTFRCDPISEHNRLYWYRQTLGQGPEFLTYFQNEAQLEKSRLLSDRFSAERPKGSFSTLEIQRTEQGDSAMYLCASGGGTGDTEAFFGQGTRLTVV.

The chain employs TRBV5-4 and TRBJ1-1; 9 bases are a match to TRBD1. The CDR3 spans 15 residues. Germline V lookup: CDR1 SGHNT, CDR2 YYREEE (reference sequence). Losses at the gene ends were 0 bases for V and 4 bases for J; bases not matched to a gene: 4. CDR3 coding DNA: TGTGCCAGCAGCTTGGGGGGACAGGGACGCACTGAAGCTTTCTTT. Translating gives CASSLGGQGRTEAFF.

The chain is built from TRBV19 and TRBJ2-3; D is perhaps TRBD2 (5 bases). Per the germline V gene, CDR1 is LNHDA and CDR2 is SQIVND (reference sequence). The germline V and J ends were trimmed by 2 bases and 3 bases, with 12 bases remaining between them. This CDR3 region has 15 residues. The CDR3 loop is CASSITRGMTDTQYF. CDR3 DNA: TGTGCCAGTAGTATAACCCGGGGTATGACAGATACGCAGTATTTT.

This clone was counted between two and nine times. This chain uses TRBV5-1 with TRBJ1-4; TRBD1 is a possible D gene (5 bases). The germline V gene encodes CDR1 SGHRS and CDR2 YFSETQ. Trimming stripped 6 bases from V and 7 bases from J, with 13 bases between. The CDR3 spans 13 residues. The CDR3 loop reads CASNSGRGEKLFF. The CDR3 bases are TGCGCCAGCAACTCAGGGAGGGGTGAAAAACTGTTTTTT.

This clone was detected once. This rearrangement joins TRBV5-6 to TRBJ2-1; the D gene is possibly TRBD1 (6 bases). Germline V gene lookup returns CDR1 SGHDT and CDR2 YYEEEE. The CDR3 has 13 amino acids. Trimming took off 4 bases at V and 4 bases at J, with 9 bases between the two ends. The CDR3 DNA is TGTGCCAGCAGCCGGACAGTTTACAATGAGCAGTTCTTC. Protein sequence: CASSRTVYNEQFF.

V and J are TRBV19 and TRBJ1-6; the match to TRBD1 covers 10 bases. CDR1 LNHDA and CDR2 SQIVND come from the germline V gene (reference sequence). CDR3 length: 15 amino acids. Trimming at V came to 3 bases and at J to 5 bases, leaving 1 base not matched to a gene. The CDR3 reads CASSMGQGNNSPLHF. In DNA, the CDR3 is TGTGCCAGTAGTATGGGACAGGGGAATAATTCACCCCTCCACTTT.

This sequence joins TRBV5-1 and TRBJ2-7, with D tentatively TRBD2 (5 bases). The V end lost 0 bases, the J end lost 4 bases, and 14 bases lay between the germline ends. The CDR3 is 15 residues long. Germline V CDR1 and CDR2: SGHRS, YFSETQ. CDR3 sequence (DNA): TGCGCCAGCAGCTTGGCCCCGGGGATACCTTACGAGCAGTACTTC. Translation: CASSLAPGIPYEQYF. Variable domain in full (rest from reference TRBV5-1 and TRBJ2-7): KAGVTQTPRYLIKTRGQQVTLSCSPISGHRSVSWYQQTPGQGLQFLFEYFSETQRNKGNFPGRFSGRQFSNSRSEMNVSTLELGDSALYLCASSLAPGIPYEQYFGPGTRLTVT.

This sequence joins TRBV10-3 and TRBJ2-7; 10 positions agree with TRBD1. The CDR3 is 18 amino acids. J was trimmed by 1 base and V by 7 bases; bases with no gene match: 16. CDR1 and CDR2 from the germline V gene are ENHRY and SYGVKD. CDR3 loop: CAIKKGQGPNQDSYEQYF. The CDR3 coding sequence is TGTGCCATCAAGAAGGGACAGGGGCCCAACCAAGATTCCTACGAGCAGTACTTC.

In nucleotides, the CDR3 is TGTGCCAGCAGTGGGGGGACTTTCGATTCGAAGACCCAGTACTTC. It encodes CASSGGTFDSKTQYF. This rearrangement joins TRBV6-1 to TRBJ2-5; tentative D call: TRBD2 (6 bases). Germline assignment: CDR1 MNHNS and CDR2 SASEGT. The CDR3 consists of 15 residues. Trimming stripped 4 bases from V and 6 bases from J, with 18 bases between.

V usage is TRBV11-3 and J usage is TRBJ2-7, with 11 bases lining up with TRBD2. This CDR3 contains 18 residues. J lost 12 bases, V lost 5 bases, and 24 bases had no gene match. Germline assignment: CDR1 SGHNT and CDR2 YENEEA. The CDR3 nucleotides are TGTGCCAGCAGCCCCCCAGGGAGTCCTAGCGGGGGGCTACGTGTTGTGTACTTC. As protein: CASSPPGSPSGGLRVVYF.

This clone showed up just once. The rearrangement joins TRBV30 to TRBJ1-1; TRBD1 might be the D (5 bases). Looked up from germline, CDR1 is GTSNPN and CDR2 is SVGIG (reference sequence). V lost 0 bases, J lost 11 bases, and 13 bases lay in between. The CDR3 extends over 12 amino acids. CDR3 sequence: CAWSVGPERAFF. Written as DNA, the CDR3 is TGTGCCTGGAGTGTGGGGCCGGAAAGGGCTTTCTTT.

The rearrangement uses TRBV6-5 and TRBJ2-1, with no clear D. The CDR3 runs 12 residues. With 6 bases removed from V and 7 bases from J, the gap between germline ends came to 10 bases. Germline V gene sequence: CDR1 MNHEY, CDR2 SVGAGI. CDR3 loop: CASRLNSNEQFF. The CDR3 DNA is TGTGCCAGCAGACTCAACTCGAATGAGCAGTTCTTC.

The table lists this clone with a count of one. The CDR3 region is CASSVLAGGTDTQYF. CDR3 coding DNA: TGTGCCAGCAGCGTACTAGCGGGGGGCACAGATACGCAGTATTTT. The chain employs TRBV9 and TRBJ2-3, with 10 bases identical to TRBD2. The V gene's germline CDR1 is SGDLS and CDR2 YYNGEE. V gave up 1 base and J gave up 1 base; unmatched junction bases: 0. This CDR3 spans 15 amino acids.

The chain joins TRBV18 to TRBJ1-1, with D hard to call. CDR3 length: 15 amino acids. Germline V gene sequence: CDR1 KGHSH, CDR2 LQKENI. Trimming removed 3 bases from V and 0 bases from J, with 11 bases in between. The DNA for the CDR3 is TGTGCCAGCTCACCTGGCAATTTCATGAACACTGAAGCTTTCTTT. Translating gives CASSPGNFMNTEAFF.